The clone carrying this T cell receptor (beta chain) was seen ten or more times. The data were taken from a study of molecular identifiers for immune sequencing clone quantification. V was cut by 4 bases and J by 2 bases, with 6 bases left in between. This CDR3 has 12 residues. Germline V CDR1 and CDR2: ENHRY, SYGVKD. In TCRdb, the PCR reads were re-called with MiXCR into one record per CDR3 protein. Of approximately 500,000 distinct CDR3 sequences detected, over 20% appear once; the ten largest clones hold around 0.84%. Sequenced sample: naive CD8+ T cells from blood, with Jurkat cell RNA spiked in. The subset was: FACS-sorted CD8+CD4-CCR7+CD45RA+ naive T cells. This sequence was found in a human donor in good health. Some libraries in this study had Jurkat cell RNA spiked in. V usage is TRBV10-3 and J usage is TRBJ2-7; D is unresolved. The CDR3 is CAISGDTYEQYF. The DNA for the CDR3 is TGTGCCATCAGTGGGGATACCTACGAGCAGTACTTC.